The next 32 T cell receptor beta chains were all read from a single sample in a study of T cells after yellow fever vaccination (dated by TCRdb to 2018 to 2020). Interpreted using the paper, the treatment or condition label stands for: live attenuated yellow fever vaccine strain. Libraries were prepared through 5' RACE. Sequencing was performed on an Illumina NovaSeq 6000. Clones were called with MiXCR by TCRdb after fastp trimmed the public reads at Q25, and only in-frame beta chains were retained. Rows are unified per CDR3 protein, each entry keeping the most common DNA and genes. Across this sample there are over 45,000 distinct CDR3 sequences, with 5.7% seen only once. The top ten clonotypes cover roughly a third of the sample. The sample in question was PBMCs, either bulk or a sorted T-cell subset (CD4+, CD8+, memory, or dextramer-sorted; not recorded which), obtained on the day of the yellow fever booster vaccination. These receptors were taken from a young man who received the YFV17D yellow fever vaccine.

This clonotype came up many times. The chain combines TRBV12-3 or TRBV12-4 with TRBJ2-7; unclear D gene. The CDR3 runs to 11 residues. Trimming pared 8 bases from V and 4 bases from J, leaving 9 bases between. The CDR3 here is CASGRVYEQYF. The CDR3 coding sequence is TGTGCCAGCGGACGGGTTTACGAGCAGTACTTC.

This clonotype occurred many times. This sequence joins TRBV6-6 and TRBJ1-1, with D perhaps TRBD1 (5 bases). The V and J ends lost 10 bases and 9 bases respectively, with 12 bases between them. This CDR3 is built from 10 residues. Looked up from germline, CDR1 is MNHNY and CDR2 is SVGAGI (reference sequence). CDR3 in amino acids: CATLTEKAFF. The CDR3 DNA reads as TGTGCCACCCTGACAGAGAAAGCTTTCTTT.

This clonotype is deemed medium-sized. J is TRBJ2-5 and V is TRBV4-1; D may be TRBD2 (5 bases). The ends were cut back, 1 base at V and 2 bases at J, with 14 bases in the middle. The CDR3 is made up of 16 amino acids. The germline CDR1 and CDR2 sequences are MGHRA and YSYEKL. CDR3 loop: CASSQGAGITQETQYF. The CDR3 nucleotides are TGCGCCAGCAGCCAAGGCGCCGGGATCACACAAGAGACCCAGTACTTC.

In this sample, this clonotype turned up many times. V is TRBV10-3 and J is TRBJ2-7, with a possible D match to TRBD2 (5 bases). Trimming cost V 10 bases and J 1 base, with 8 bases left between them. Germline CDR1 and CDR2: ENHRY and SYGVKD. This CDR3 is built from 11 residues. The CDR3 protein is CATGSSYEQYF. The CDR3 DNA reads TGTGCCACGGGGTCATCCTACGAGCAGTACTTC.

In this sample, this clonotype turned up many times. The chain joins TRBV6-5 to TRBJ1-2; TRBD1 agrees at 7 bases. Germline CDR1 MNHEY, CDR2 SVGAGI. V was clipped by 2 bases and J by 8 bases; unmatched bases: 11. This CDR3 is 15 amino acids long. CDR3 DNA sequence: TGTGCCAGCAGTTACATGGGCAGGGGGACTACGGGCTACACCTTC. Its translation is CASSYMGRGTTGYTF.

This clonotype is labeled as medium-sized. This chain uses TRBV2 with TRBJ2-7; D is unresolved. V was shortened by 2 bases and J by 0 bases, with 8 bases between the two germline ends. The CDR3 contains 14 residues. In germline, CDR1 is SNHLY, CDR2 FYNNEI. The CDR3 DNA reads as TGTGCCAGCAGTGAACGGACGAGCTCCTACGAGCAGTACTTC. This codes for CASSERTSSYEQYF. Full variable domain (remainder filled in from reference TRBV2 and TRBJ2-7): EPEVTQTPSHQVTQMGQEVILRCVPISNHLYFYWYRQILGQKVEFLVSFYNNEISEKSEIFDDQFSVERPDGSNFTLKIRSTKLEDSAMYFCASSERTSSYEQYFGPGTRLTVT.

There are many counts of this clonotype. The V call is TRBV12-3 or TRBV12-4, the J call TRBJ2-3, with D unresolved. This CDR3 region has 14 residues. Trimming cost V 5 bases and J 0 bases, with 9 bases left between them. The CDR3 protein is CASSPQDSTDTQYF. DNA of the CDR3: TGTGCCAGCAGTCCCCAGGACAGCACAGATACGCAGTATTTT.

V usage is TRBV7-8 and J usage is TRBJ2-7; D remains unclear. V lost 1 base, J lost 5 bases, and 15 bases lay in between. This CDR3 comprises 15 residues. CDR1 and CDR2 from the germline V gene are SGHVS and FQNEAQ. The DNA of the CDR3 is TGTGCCAGCAGCTTAGGGACCTGGGGTGTCCACGAGCAGTACTTC. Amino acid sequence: CASSLGTWGVHEQYF.

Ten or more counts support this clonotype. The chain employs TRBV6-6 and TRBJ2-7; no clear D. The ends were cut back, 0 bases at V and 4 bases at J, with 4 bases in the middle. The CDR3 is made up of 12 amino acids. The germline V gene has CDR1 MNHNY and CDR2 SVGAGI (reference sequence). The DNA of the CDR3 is TGTGCCAGCAGTTACTCGAATTACGAGCAGTACGTC. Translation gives CASSYSNYEQYV.

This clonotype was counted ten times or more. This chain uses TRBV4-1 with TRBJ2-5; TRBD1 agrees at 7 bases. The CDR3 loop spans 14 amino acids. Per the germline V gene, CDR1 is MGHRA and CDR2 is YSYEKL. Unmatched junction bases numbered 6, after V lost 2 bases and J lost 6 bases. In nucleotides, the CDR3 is TGCGCCAGCAGCCAACCGACAGGGTCGAAGACCCAGTACTTC. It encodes CASSQPTGSKTQYF.

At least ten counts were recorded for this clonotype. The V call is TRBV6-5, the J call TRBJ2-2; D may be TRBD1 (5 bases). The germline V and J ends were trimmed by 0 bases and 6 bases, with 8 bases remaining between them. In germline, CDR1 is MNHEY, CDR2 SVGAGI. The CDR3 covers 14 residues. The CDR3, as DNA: TGTGCCAGCAGTTACTCATCAGGGTCCGGGGAGCTGTTTTTT. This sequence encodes CASSYSSGSGELFF.

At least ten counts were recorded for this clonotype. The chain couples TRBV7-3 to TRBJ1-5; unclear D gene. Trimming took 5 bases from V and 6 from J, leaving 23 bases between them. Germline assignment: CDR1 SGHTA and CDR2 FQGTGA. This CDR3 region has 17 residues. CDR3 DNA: TGTGCCAGCAGCCCTGCCGGGCTTCGGCCCCTCCGTCAGCCCCAGCATTTT. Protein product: CASSPAGLRPLRQPQHF.

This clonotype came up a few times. CDR3 loop: CASSPPRRNGELFF. DNA for the CDR3: TGTGCCAGCAGCCCTCCCCGACGCAACGGGGAGCTGTTTTTT. This sequence joins TRBV9 and TRBJ2-2; no reliable D call. Germline V gene sequence: CDR1 SGDLS, CDR2 YYNGEE. The CDR3 contains 14 residues. Trimming left V 4 bases short and J 7 bases short, with 14 bases between.

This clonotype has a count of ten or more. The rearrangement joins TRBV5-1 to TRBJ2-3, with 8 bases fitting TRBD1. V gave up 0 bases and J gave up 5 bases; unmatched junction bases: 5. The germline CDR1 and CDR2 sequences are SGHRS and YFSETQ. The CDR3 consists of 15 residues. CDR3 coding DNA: TGCGCCAGCAGCTTGGGCGTCAGGGGGCGAGATACGCAGTATTTT. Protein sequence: CASSLGVRGRDTQYF.

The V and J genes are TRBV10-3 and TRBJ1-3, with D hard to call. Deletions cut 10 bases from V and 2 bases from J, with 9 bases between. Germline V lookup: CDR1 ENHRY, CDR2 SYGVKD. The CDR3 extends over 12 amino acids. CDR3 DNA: TGTGCCACCTCGGAGGCTGGAAACACCATATATTTT. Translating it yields CATSEAGNTIYF.

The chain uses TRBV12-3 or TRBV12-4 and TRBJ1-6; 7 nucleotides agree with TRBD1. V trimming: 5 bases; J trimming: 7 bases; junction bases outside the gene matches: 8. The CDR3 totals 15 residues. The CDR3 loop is CASSMRQGLNSPLHF. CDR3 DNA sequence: TGTGCCAGCAGTATGCGACAGGGACTAAATTCACCCCTCCACTTT.

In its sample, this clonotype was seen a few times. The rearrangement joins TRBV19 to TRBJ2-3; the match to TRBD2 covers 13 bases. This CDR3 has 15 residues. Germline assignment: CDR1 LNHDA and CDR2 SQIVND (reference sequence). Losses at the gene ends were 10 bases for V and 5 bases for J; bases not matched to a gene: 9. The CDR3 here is CATGTSGGAVDTQYF. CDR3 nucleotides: TGTGCCACCGGAACTAGCGGGGGGGCCGTAGATACGCAGTATTTT.

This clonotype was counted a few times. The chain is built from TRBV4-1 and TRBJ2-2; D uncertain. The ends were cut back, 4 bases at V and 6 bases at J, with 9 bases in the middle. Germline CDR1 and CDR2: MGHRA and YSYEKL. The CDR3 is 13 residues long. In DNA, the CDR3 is TGCGCCAGCAGCCTAAGGAGTTCCGGGGAGCTGTTTTTT. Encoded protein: CASSLRSSGELFF.

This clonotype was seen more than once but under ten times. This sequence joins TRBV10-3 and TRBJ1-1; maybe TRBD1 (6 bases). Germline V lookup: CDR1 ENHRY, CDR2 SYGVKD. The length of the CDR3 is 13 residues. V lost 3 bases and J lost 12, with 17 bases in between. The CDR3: CAISEGEGRGTFF. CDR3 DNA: TGTGCCATCAGTGAAGGGGAGGGCAGGGGAACTTTCTTT.

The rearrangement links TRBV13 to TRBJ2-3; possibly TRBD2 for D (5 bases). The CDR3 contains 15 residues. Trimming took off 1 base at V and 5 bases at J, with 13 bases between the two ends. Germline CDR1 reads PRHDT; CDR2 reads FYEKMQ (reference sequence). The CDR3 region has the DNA TGTGCCAGCAGCTTAGAGAGGGAATCGGGAGATACGCAGTATTTT. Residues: CASSLERESGDTQYF. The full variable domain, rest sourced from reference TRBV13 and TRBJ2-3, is AAGVIQSPRHLIKEKRETATLKCYPIPRHDTVYWYQQGPGQDPQFLISFYEKMQSDKGSIPDRFSAQQFSDYHSELNMSSLELGDSALYFCASSLERESGDTQYFGPGTRLTVL.

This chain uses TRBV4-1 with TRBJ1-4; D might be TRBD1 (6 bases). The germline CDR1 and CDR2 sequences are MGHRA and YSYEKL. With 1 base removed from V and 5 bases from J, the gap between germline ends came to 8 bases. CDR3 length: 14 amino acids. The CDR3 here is CASSQVRGNEKLFF. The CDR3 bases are TGCGCCAGCAGCCAAGTCAGGGGCAATGAAAAACTGTTTTTT.

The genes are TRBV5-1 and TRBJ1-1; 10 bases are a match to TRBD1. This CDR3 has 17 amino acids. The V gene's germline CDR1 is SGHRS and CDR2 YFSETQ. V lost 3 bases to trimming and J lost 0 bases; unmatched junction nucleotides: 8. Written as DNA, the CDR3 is TGCGCCAGCAGCTCCAGCGGGACAGGGGTCATGAACACTGAAGCTTTCTTT. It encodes CASSSSGTGVMNTEAFF.

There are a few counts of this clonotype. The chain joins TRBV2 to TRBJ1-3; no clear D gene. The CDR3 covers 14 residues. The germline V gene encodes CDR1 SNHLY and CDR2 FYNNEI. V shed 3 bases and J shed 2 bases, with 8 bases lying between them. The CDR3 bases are TGTGCCAGCAGTGAGGCGGGAACTGGAAACACCATATATTTT. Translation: CASSEAGTGNTIYF.

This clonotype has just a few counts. CDR3 sequence: CASSLGNSSGEGNEQFF. CDR3 DNA: TGTGCCAGCAGCCTAGGAAACTCTAGTGGGGAGGGCAATGAGCAGTTCTTC. The V call is TRBV7-8, the J call TRBJ2-1; 7 positions match TRBD2. Looked up from germline, CDR1 is SGHVS and CDR2 is FQNEAQ. This CDR3 has 17 residues. Trimming at V came to 5 bases and at J to 6 bases, leaving 16 bases not matched to a gene.

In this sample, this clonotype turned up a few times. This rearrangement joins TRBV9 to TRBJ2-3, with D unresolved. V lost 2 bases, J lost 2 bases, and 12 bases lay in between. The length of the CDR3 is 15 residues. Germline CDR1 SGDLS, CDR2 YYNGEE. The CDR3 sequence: CASSVDSGFTDTQYF. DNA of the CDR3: TGTGCCAGCAGCGTCGACTCTGGATTCACAGATACGCAGTATTTT.

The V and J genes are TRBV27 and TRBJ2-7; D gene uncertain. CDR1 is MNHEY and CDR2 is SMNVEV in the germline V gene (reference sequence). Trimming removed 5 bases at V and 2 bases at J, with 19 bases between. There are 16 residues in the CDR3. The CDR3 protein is CASSAPDRRRAYEQYF. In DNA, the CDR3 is TGTGCCAGCAGTGCCCCTGATCGGCGCCGTGCCTACGAGCAGTACTTC.

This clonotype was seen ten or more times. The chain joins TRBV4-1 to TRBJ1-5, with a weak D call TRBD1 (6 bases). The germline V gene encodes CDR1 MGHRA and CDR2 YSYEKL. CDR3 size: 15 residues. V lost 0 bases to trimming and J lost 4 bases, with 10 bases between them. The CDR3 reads CASSQETGPNQPQHF. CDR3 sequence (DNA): TGCGCCAGCAGCCAAGAGACAGGACCTAATCAGCCCCAGCATTTT.

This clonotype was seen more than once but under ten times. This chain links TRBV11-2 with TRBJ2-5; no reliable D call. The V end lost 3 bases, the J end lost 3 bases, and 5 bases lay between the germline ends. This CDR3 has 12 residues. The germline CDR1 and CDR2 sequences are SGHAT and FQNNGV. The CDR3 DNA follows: TGTGCCAGCAGCTTCGGAGAAGAGACCCAGTACTTC. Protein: CASSFGEETQYF.

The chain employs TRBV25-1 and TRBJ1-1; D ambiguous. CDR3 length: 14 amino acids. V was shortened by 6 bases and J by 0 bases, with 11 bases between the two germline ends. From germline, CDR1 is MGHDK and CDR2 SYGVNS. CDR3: CASSVSNMNTEAFF. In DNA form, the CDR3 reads TGTGCCAGCAGCGTGAGCAACATGAACACTGAAGCTTTCTTT. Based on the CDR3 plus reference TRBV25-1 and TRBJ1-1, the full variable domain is EADIYQTPRYLVIGTGKKITLECSQTMGHDKMYWYQQDPGMELHLIHYSYGVNSTEKGDLSSESTVSRIRTEHFPLTLESARPSHTSQYLCASSVSNMNTEAFFGQGTRLTVV.

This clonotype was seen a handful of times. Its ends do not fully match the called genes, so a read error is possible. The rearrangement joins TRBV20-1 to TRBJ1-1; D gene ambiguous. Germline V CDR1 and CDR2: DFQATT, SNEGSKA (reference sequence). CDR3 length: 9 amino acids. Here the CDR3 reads CSARDFMGF. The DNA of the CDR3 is TGCAGTGCTAGAGATTTTATGGGTTTT.

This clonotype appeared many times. The CDR3 DNA reads as TGTGCCAGCAGCCGAACAGGCTCGGGAGAGACCCAGTACTTC. It is translated as CASSRTGSGETQYF. V is TRBV7-9 and J is TRBJ2-5; D possibly corresponds to TRBD1 (5 bases). The CDR3 consists of 14 residues. Trimming removed 5 bases at V and 4 bases at J, with 14 bases between. Germline V CDR1 and CDR2: SEHNR, FQNEAQ (reference sequence).

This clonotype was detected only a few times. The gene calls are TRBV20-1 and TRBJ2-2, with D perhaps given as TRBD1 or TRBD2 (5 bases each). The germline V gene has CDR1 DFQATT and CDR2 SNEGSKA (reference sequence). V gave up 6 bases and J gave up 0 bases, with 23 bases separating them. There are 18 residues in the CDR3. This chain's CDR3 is CSAIDLGDVAANTGELFF. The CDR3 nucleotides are TGCAGTGCCATCGATCTAGGGGACGTGGCAGCGAACACCGGGGAGCTGTTTTTT.